Listed here is a single TCR beta chain. The data derive from a study of technical replicates of blood from several donors. Using immunoSEQ multiplex PCR, the repertoire was profiled, and TCRdb retains in-frame clones only, with some absent. The sample shows some 80,000 clones, about 92% of them seen only once. J lost 2 bases, V lost 0 bases, and 8 bases had no gene match. Germline CDR1 and CDR2: SGHRS and YFSETQ. The CDR3 length is 18 residues. The rearrangement joins TRBV5-1 to TRBJ2-3, with TRBD2 matching over 11 bases. Sequenced input: T cells isolated from PBMCs. The receptor comes from a human donor in good health. CDR3 protein: CASSLGLAGGRLTDTQYF. CDR3 nucleotide sequence: TGCGCCAGCAGCTTGGGGCTAGCGGGAGGCCGGCTCACAGATACGCAGTATTTT.